This T cell receptor (beta chain) was sequenced during a study of cytomegalovirus exposure and HLA in healthy donors. Whole-study findings and limits: Listed as cytomegalovirus-associated were over 150 TCR beta chains.

With 60 Vbeta and 13 Jbeta primers, the PCR was carried out. Only in-frame clones appear in the TCRdb table, and some are missing; sequencing was by immunoSEQ multiplex PCR. The table has 76,000 or so clones, about 80% seen once. In the case of this clone: The antigen remains undetermined.

CDR1 LGHNA and CDR2 YSLEER come from the germline V gene. Trimming took off 4 bases at V and 5 bases at J, with 17 bases between the two ends. The CDR3 totals 15 residues. The receptor comes from a man under 40 in good health and CMV-seronegative. The sample consisted of PBMCs. This chain connects TRBV4-3 to TRBJ2-5, with D tentatively TRBD2 (6 bases). CDR3 region: CASSRNSGGGETQYF. CDR3 sequence (DNA): TGCGCCAGCAGCCGAAACTCCGGGGGTGGGGAGACCCAGTACTTC.